Listed below are T cell receptor beta chains from one sample, sequenced in a study of OX40 agonist ivuxolimab in advanced cancers. Sequenced by immunoSEQ multiplex PCR; TCRdb stores in-frame clones only, minus some. The sample shows over 40,000 clones, about 90% of them seen only once. The sequences come from CD4+ or CD8+ T cells sorted from blood, collected in a trial of the OX40 agonist ivuxolimab. Source of these receptors: an adult with an advanced solid tumor such as melanoma, head and neck, liver or kidney cancer. The conserved cysteine and the conserved F or W are not part of the CDR3 here. Each record gives: clone size, D gene, J gene, CDR3 length, V gene, CDR3 protein. D genes are given only for firm matches. Clone size is stated in some rows and not others, as once, few, many or a class when expanded.

>once|-|TRBJ1-2|12|TRBV2
ASQAGDSTYGYT
>-|TRBD1|TRBJ1-1|12|TRBV29-1
SVVRQGAGTEAF
>-|TRBD1|TRBJ1-6|11|TRBV25-1
ATGQGYNSPLH
>-|-|TRBJ2-1|13|TRBV15
ATRWGTNSYNEQF
>once|-|TRBJ1-1|12|TRBV7-9
ASSLTQGSTEAF
>-|TRBD1|TRBJ1-2|12|TRBV7-9
ASRYGQGAGGYT
>-|-|TRBJ1-5|12|TRBV5-6
ASSRDSVEQPQH
>-|-|TRBJ2-5|9|TRBV7-2
ASSVSETQY
>-|-|TRBJ1-3|11|TRBV28
ASRPNFSGTIY
>-|TRBD2|TRBJ2-7|12|TRBV28
AIEGRGREYEQY
>few|TRBD1|TRBJ1-1|11|TRBV6-4
ASSAQGGTEAF
>few|TRBD1|TRBJ2-7|14|TRBV4-1
ASSQDEQGVGYEQY
>-|-|TRBJ2-3|14|TRBV21-1
ASIRKGGARGNTQY
>-|TRBD1|TRBJ1-1|12|TRBV6-6
ASSHGNRGSEAF
>-|-|TRBJ2-5|10|TRBV6-1
ASSLLGETQY
>-|-|TRBJ2-5|13|TRBV7-2
ASSLMAPFWETQY
>-|TRBD1|TRBJ1-2|12|TRBV6-1
ASSGLWTGNGYT
>-|-|TRBJ1-4|12|TRBV15
ATSREVRGEKLF
>-|-|TRBJ1-2|12|TRBV6-5
ASSRSGLIYGYT
>-|TRBD1|TRBJ1-5|13|TRBV19
ATADRGLSNQPQH
>-|TRBD1|TRBJ1-2|10|TRBV7-2
ASSGTGVGYT
>-|-|TRBJ1-1|13|TRBV7-2
ASSSLQGVGTEAF
>-|-|TRBJ1-1|17|TRBV27
ASSLSEDRRRARSTEAF
>-|-|TRBJ2-7|12|TRBV19
ASQNRQAPYEQY
>-|-|TRBJ1-6|16|TRBV5-4
ASSLGYQGPAGNSPLH